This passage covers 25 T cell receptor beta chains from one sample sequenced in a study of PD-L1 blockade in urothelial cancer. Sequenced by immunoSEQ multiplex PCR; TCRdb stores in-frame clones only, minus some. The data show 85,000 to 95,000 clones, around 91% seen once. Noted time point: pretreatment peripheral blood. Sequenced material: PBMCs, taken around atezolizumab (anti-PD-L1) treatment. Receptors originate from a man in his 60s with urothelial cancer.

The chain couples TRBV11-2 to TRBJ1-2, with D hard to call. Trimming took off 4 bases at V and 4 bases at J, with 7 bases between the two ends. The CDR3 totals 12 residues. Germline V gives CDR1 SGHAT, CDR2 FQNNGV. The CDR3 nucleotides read TGTGCCAGCAGCTCGAACACCTATGGCTACACCTTC. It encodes CASSSNTYGYTF.

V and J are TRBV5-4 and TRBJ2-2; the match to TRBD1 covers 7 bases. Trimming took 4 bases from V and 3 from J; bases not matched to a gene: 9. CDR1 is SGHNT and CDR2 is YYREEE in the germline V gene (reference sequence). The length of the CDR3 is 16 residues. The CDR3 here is CASSGSGDSYTGELFF. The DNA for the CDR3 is TGTGCCAGCAGCGGTTCCGGGGACAGCTACACCGGGGAGCTGTTTTTT.

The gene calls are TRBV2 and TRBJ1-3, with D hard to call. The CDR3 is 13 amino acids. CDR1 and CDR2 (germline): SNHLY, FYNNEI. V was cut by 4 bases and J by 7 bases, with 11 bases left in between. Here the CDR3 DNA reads TGTGCCAGCAGTGCGGGTGGAGCGAACACCATATATTTT. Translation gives CASSAGGANTIYF. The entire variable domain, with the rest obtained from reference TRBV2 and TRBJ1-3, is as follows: EPEVTQTPSHQVTQMGQEVILRCVPISNHLYFYWYRQILGQKVEFLVSFYNNEISEKSEIFDDQFSVERPDGSNFTLKIRSTKLEDSAMYFCASSAGGANTIYFGEGSWLTVV.

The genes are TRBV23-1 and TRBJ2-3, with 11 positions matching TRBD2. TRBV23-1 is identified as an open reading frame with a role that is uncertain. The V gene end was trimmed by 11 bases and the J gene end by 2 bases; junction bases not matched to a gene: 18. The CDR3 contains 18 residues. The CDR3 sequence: CAHVRPGILAGATDTQYF. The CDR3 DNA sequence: TGCGCCCACGTCCGGCCCGGCATACTAGCGGGAGCCACAGATACGCAGTATTTT.

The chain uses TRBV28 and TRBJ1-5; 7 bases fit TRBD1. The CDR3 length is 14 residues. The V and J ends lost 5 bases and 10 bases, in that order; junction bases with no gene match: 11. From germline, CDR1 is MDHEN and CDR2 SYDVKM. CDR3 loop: CASSPTGERGPQHF. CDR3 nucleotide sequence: TGTGCCAGCAGTCCCACAGGGGAGAGGGGACCCCAGCATTTT. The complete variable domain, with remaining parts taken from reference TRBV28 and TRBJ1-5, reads DVKVTQSSRYLVKRTGEKVFLECVQDMDHENMFWYRQDPGLGLRLIYFSYDVKMKEKGDIPEGYSVSREKKERFSLILESASTNQTSMYLCASSPTGERGPQHFGDGTRLSIL.

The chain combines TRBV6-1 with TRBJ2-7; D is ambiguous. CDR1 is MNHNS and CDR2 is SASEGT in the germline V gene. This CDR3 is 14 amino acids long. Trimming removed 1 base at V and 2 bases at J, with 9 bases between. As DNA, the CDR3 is TGTGCCAGCAGTGAAGTTCCAGGTCCCTACGAGCAGTACTTC. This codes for CASSEVPGPYEQYF.

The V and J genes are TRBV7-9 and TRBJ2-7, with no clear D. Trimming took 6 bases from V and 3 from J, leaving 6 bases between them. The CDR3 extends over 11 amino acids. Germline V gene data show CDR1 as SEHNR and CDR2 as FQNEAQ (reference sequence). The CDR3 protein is CASSTYYEQYF. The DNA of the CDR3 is TGTGCCAGCAGTACCTACTACGAGCAGTACTTC.

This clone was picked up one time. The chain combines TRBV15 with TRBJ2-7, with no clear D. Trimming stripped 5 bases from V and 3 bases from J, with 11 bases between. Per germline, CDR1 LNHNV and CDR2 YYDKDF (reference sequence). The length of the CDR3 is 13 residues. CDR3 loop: CATSVDFGYEQYF. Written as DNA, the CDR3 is TGTGCCACCAGCGTAGACTTCGGCTACGAGCAGTACTTC.

The CDR3 is CASSSGVGTEAFF. In nucleotides, the CDR3 is TGTGCCAGCAGTTCAGGGGTGGGCACTGAAGCTTTCTTT. The chain is built from TRBV7-9 and TRBJ1-1, with a possible D match to TRBD1 (6 bases). Germline CDR1 SEHNR, CDR2 FQNEAQ (reference sequence). CDR3 length: 13 residues. The V and J ends lost 6 bases and 4 bases respectively, with 12 bases between them.

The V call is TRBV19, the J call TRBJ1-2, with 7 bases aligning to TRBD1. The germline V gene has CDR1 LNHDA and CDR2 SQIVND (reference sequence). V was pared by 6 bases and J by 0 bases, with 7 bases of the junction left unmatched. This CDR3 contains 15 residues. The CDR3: CASSQNRGANYGYTF. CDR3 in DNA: TGTGCCAGTAGCCAAAACAGGGGAGCTAACTATGGCTACACCTTC.

The CDR3 DNA reads as TGTGCCAGGTCTCGGAAGGAGTCCTACAATGAGCAGTTCTTC. This gives the protein CARSRKESYNEQFF. V gene TRBV4-2 combines with J gene TRBJ2-1; no clear D. The germline V gene encodes CDR1 LGHNA and CDR2 YNFKEQ. V was trimmed by 9 bases and J by 1 base, leaving 13 bases between them. The CDR3 loop spans 14 amino acids.

The DNA of the CDR3 is TGTGCCTGGAGTCGGGACAGCCAAGACGAGCAGTACTTC. Translation: CAWSRDSQDEQYF. The chain combines TRBV30 with TRBJ2-7, with TRBD1 matching over 7 bases. CDR1 and CDR2 (germline): GTSNPN, SVGIG (reference sequence). J gave up 5 bases and V 2 bases, and 6 bases lay outside the gene matches. There are 13 residues in the CDR3.

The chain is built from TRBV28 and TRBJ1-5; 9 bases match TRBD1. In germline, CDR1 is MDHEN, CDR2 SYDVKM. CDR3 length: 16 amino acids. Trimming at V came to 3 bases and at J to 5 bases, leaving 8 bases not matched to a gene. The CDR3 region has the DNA TGTGCCAGCAGTTTGCGGGACAGGGTGAAGCATCAGCCCCAGCATTTT. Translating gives CASSLRDRVKHQPQHF.

In nucleotides, the CDR3 is TGCAGCGTCCGCCCCCTAGCGGGGACCTACAATGAGCAGTTCTTC. Translation gives CSVRPLAGTYNEQFF. The chain combines TRBV29-1 with TRBJ2-1; TRBD2 matches 9 bases. This CDR3 has 15 residues. The germline V gene encodes CDR1 SQVTM and CDR2 ANQGSEA. The ends lost 6 bases at V and 2 bases at J; junction bases unmatched: 8.

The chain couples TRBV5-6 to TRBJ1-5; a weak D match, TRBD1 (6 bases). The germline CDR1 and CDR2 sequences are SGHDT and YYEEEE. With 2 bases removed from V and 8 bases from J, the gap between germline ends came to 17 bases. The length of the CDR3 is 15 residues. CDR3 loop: CASSFSTGSREPQHF. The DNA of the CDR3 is TGTGCCAGCAGCTTCAGCACAGGGAGCAGAGAGCCCCAGCATTTT.

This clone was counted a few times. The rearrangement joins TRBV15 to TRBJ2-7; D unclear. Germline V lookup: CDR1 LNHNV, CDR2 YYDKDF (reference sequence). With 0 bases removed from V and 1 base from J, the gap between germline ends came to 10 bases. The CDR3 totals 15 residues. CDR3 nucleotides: TGTGCCACCAGCAGAGATTACCTTCAGTCCTACGAGCAGTACTTC. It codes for CATSRDYLQSYEQYF. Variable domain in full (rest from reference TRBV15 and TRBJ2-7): DAMVIQNPRYQVTQFGKPVTLSCSQTLNHNVMYWYQQKSSQAPKLLFHYYDKDFNNEADTPDNFQSRRPNTSFCFLDIRSPGLGDTAMYLCATSRDYLQSYEQYFGPGTRLTVT.

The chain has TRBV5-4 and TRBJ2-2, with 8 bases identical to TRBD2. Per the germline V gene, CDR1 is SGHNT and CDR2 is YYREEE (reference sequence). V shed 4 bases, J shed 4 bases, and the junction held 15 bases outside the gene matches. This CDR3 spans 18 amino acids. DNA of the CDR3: TGTGCCAGCAGCCGGGGAGCGGGAGCGGAGTCGTTCACCGGGGAGCTGTTTTTT. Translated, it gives CASSRGAGAESFTGELFF.

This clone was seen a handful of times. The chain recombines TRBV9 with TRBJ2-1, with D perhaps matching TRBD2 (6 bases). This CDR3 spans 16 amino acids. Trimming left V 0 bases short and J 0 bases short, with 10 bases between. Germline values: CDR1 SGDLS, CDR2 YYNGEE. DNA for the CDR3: TGTGCCAGCAGCGTAGGGACTACTCGCTCCTACAATGAGCAGTTCTTC. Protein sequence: CASSVGTTRSYNEQFF.

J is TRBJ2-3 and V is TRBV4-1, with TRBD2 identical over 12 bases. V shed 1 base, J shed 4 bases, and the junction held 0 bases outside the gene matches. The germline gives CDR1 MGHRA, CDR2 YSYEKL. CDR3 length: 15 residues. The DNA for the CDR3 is TGCGCCAGCAGCCAAGCTAGCGGGAGGGCAGATACGCAGTATTTT. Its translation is CASSQASGRADTQYF.

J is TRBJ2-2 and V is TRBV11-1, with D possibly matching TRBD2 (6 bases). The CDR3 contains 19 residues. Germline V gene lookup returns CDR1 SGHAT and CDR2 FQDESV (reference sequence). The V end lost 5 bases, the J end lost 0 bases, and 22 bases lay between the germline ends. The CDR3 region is CASSPWDFTFPANTGELFF. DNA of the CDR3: TGTGCCAGCAGCCCATGGGACTTCACCTTCCCTGCGAACACCGGGGAGCTGTTTTTT.

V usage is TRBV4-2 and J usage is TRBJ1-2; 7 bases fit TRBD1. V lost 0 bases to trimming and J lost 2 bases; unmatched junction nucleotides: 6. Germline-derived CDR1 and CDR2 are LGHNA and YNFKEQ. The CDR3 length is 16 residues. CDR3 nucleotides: TGTGCCAGCAGCCAAGATCGGACAGGAGAGAACTATGGCTACACCTTC. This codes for CASSQDRTGENYGYTF.

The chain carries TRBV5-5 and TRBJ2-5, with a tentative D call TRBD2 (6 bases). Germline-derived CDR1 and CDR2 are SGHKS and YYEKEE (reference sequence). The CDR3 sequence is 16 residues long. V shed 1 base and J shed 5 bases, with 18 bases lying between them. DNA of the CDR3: TGTGCCAGCAGCTTGTCCGCCCGGCGGGGTGGGGAGACCCAGTACTTC. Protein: CASSLSARRGGETQYF.

The CDR3 loop reads CASSPPGEKLFF. CDR3 sequence (DNA): TGTGCCAGCAGCCCGCCCGGTGAAAAACTGTTTTTT. The chain employs TRBV7-3 and TRBJ1-4; D remains unclear. Trimming cost V 5 bases and J 7 bases, with 8 bases left between them. Looked up from germline, CDR1 is SGHTA and CDR2 is FQGTGA. The CDR3 spans 12 residues.

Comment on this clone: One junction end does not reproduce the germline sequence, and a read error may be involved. CDR3 amino acids: CASREGAVYEQYF. CDR3 sequence (DNA): TGTGCCAGCAGGGAAGGGGCCGTCTACGAGCAGTACTTC. The rearrangement joins TRBV2 to TRBJ2-7, with D possibly matching TRBD1 (5 bases). The V gene's germline CDR1 is SNHLY and CDR2 FYNNEI. The CDR3 totals 13 residues.

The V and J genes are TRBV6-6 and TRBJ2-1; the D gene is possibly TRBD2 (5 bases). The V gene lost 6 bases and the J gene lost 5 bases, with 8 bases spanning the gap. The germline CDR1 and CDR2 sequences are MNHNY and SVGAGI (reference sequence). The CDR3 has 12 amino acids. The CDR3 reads CASSPGDNEQFF. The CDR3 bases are TGTGCCAGCAGCCCCGGGGACAATGAGCAGTTCTTC.